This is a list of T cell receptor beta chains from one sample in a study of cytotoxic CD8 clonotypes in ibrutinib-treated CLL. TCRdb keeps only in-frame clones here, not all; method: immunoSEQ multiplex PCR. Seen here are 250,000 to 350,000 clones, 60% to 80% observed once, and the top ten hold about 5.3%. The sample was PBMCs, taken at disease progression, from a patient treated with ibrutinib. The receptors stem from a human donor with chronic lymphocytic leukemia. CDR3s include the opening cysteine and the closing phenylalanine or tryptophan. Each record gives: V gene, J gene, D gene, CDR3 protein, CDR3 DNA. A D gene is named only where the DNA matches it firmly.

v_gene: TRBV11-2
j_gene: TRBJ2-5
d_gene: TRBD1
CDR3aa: CASSHGQGQETQYF
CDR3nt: TGTGCCAGCAGCCACGGACAGGGGCAAGAGACCCAGTACTTC

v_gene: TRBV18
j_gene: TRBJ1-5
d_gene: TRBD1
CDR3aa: CASSHFTGGINQPQHF
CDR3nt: TGTGCCAGCTCACACTTCACAGGGGGCATAAATCAGCCCCAGCATTTT

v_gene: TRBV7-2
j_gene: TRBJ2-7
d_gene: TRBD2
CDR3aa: CASSLGRLTSGRPYEQYF
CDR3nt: TGTGCCAGCAGCTTAGGCCGTCTTACTAGCGGGAGACCCTACGAGCAGTACTTC

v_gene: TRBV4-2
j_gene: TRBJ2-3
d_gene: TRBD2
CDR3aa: CASSPIMDDAGDTDTQYF
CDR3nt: TGTGCCAGCAGCCCGATCATGGACGATGCGGGGGACACAGATACGCAGTATTTT

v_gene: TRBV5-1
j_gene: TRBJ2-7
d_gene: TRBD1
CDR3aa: CASSLGGQGIHEQYF
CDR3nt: TGCGCCAGCAGCTTGGGGGGACAGGGAATCCACGAGCAGTACTTC

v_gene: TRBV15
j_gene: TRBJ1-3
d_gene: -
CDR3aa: CATSREQLNSGNTIYF
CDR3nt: TGTGCCACCAGCAGAGAACAGCTCAACTCTGGAAACACCATATATTTT

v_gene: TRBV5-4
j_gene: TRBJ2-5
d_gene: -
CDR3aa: CASSNTGPSQETQYF
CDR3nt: TGTGCCAGCAGCAACACGGGACCAAGCCAAGAGACCCAGTACTTC

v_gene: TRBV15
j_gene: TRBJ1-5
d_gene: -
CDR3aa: CATSSTFNQPQHF
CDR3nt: TGTGCCACCAGCAGTACTTTTAATCAGCCCCAGCATTTT

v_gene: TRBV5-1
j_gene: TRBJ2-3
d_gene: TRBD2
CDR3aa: CASSLSPAGERGFTDTQYF
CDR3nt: TGCGCCAGCAGCTTGTCGCCAGCGGGGGAGCGGGGCTTCACAGATACGCAGTATTTT

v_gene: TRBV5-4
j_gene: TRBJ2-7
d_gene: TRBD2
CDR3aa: CASSLAGGAYEQYF
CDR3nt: TGTGCCAGCAGCTTAGCGGGAGGCGCCTACGAGCAGTACTTC

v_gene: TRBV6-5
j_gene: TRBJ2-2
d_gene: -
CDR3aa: CASTGFPQSAGELFF
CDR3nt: TGTGCCAGTACAGGGTTCCCACAAAGTGCCGGGGAGCTGTTTTTT